This record looks at one T cell receptor beta chain sequence and its context. This specimen belongs to a study of blood T cell repertoires in COVID-19. Data came from immunoSEQ multiplex PCR; TCRdb stores just in-frame clones and leaves some out. In the table there are 180,000 or so clones, around 87% of which are singletons. CDR3 length equals 18 residues. Germline V gene lookup returns CDR1 KGHSH and CDR2 LQKENI. The V and J ends lost 4 bases and 7 bases respectively, with 23 bases between them. The chain recombines TRBV18 with TRBJ1-6; no reliable D call. The sequence came from a man aged 35 to 55 with active or convalescent COVID-19. The sequenced sample was peripheral blood. CDR3 loop: CASSLLSKSGLVNSPLHF. For the CDR3, the DNA is TGTGCCAGCTCACTCCTCAGCAAATCGGGTCTCGTCAATTCACCCCTCCACTTT.